The 19 T cell receptor beta chains in this list originate from one sample, sequenced in a study of T cells after yellow fever vaccination. TCRdb reanalysed the 5' RACE reads using MiXCR and keeps one entry per CDR3 protein. The sample lists about 96,000 distinct CDR3 sequences, about 8.8% occurring once. The sample here was CD8+ T cells not binding an NS4B(214-222) dextramer, sorted from PBMCs, taken approximately 16 days after the first yellow fever vaccination. These TCRs come from a man younger than 30 who received the YFV17D yellow fever vaccine.

J is TRBJ1-1 and V is TRBV6-1, with a tentative D call TRBD1 (5 bases). The CDR3 spans 13 residues. V was clipped by 8 bases and J by 3 bases, with 13 bases between them. In germline, CDR1 is MNHNS, CDR2 SASEGT. CDR3 sequence reads: CASRVGRDTEAFF. The CDR3, as DNA: TGTGCCAGCCGCGTGGGACGGGACACTGAAGCTTTCTTT.

This clonotype has a count of ten or more. This chain connects TRBV29-1 to TRBJ2-2, with D uncertain. CDR3 size: 14 residues. With 0 bases removed from V and 4 bases from J, the gap between germline ends came to 9 bases. From germline, CDR1 is SQVTM and CDR2 ANQGSEA. The CDR3 DNA is TGCAGCGTTGAAGAAGACACGGGCACCGGGGAGCTGTTTTTT. The encoded protein is CSVEEDTGTGELFF.

The chain has TRBV11-2 and TRBJ2-5; the match to TRBD2 covers 10 bases. Germline V lookup: CDR1 SGHAT, CDR2 FQNNGV. V lost 1 base and J lost 5; bases outside the gene matches: 7. CDR3 size: 16 residues. The DNA for the CDR3 is TGTGCCAGCAGCTTAGGAGCGGGGGGGCCCGTGGAGACCCAGTACTTC. This codes for CASSLGAGGPVETQYF.

The chain uses TRBV14 and TRBJ2-7; 13 nucleotides line up with TRBD2. CDR3 length equals 16 residues. Germline V lookup: CDR1 SGHDN, CDR2 FVKESK. The junction had 3 bases not matched to a gene; V was cut back by 2 bases and J by 2 bases. CDR3 amino acids: CASSQLTSGGPYEQYF. CDR3 coding DNA: TGTGCCAGCAGCCAACTGACTAGCGGGGGGCCCTACGAGCAGTACTTC.

The table lists this clonotype with a few counts. The chain has TRBV24-1 and TRBJ2-1; 12 bases fit TRBD2. Germline-derived CDR1 and CDR2 are KGHDR and SFDVKD. The V segment lost 1 base and the J segment 5 bases; nucleotides outside the gene matches: 5. This CDR3 has 17 residues. The CDR3 DNA reads as TGTGCCACCAGTGATTTCGGCGGACTAGCGGGGAACAATGAGCAGTTCTTC. Translating it yields CATSDFGGLAGNNEQFF.

This clonotype has more than one count but fewer than ten. This chain joins TRBV6-5 and TRBJ1-5; 7 bases match TRBD1. V lost 1 base to trimming and J lost 0 bases; unmatched junction nucleotides: 0. This CDR3 comprises 15 residues. Germline V lookup: CDR1 MNHEY, CDR2 SVGAGI. CDR3 nucleotide sequence: TGTGCCAGCAGTTACTACAGGGGTAGCAATCAGCCCCAGCATTTT. This sequence encodes CASSYYRGSNQPQHF.

The rearrangement links TRBV5-4 to TRBJ1-1; the match to TRBD1 covers 8 bases. Trimming cost V 0 bases and J 3 bases; bases outside gene matches: 7. CDR1 is SGHNT and CDR2 is YYREEE in the germline V gene (reference sequence). The CDR3 runs 16 residues. CDR3 in DNA: TGTGCCAGCAGCTTGGGGGGCCAGGGGGCTCACACTGAAGCTTTCTTT. Encoded protein: CASSLGGQGAHTEAFF. The full variable domain, with the rest looked up from reference TRBV5-4 and TRBJ1-1, is ETGVTQSPTHLIKTRGQQVTLRCSSQSGHNTVSWYQQALGQGPQFIFQYYREEENGRGNFPPRFSGLQFPNYSSELNVNALELDDSALYLCASSLGGQGAHTEAFFGQGTRLTVV.

This clonotype was counted a few times. V and J are TRBV27 and TRBJ1-2; no firm D call. Germline V gene lookup returns CDR1 MNHEY and CDR2 SMNVEV (reference sequence). The CDR3 has 14 residues. V shed 0 bases and J shed 4 bases, with 9 bases lying between them. CDR3 sequence: CASSLSWGGYGYTF. The DNA of the CDR3 is TGTGCCAGCAGTTTATCTTGGGGAGGCTATGGCTACACCTTC.

This rearrangement joins TRBV30 to TRBJ2-7; a possible D gene is TRBD1 (5 bases). The CDR3 length is 14 residues. V was trimmed by 4 bases and J by 1 base, leaving 14 bases between them. Germline V gene sequence: CDR1 GTSNPN, CDR2 SVGIG (reference sequence). CDR3 in amino acids: CAWKRQIDSYEQYF. The CDR3 bases are TGTGCCTGGAAACGACAGATAGATTCCTACGAGCAGTACTTC.

This clonotype was seen at least ten times. V and J are TRBV29-1 and TRBJ2-5; D is unresolved. The CDR3 has 13 amino acids. Trimming cost V 0 bases and J 0 bases, with 5 bases left between them. Germline assignment: CDR1 SQVTM and CDR2 ANQGSEA. The CDR3 spells CSVEEQNQETQYF. As DNA, the CDR3 is TGCAGCGTTGAAGAACAGAACCAAGAGACCCAGTACTTC.

This clonotype was seen a handful of times. The gene calls are TRBV12-3 or TRBV12-4 and TRBJ2-7; D unclear. This CDR3 is built from 15 residues. Trimming stripped 3 bases from V and 1 base from J, with 13 bases between. Written as DNA, the CDR3 is TGTGCCAGCAGTTTTTCCCGCTTATCGTCCTACGAGCAGTACTTC. This gives the protein CASSFSRLSSYEQYF.

This clonotype was seen a few times. The chain recombines TRBV18 with TRBJ2-5; D could derive from TRBD1 or TRBD2 (5 bases each). Trimming stripped 3 bases from V and 2 bases from J, with 10 bases between. CDR1 and CDR2 from the germline V gene are KGHSH and LQKENI. The CDR3 extends over 14 amino acids. Here the CDR3 DNA reads TGTGCCAGCTCACCGGGGACCTTTCAAGAGACCCAGTACTTC. The encoded protein is CASSPGTFQETQYF.

The chain links TRBV6-2 or TRBV6-3 to TRBJ2-2; TRBD1 matches at 11 bases. With V trimmed by 5 bases and J by 3 bases, 2 bases remained unmatched. This CDR3 is 15 amino acids long. CDR1 and CDR2 from the germline V gene are MNHEY and SVGEGT. CDR3: CASSRTGGDTGELFF. The CDR3 DNA sequence: TGTGCCAGCAGTCGGACAGGGGGCGACACCGGGGAGCTGTTTTTT.

This chain connects TRBV5-4 to TRBJ2-2, with TRBD2 matching 8 bases. CDR1 and CDR2 (germline): SGHNT, YYREEE (reference sequence). The CDR3 is made up of 14 amino acids. V shed 2 bases, J shed 6 bases, and the junction held 3 bases outside the gene matches. In nucleotides, the CDR3 is TGTGCCAGCAGCTTACGGGGGGGGCCCGGGGAGCTGTTTTTT. Its protein is CASSLRGGPGELFF.

This clonotype occurred many times. This chain links TRBV27 with TRBJ1-5; the match to TRBD1 covers 8 bases. The V and J ends lost 4 bases and 6 bases, in that order; junction bases with no gene match: 5. Germline V gene sequence: CDR1 MNHEY, CDR2 SMNVEV (reference sequence). This CDR3 has 14 amino acids. CDR3 in DNA: TGTGCCAGCAGTTACGCAGGGGGCGGTCAGCCCCAGCATTTT. Its protein is CASSYAGGGQPQHF.

A few counts support this clonotype. The chain employs TRBV6-6 and TRBJ2-5, with TRBD2 matching 7 bases. The trim removed 4 bases at V and 4 bases at J, leaving 0 bases unmatched. Germline loops: CDR1 MNHNY, CDR2 SVGAGI (reference sequence). This CDR3 is built from 12 residues. The CDR3 loop is CASSSGGETQYF. CDR3 nucleotide sequence: TGTGCCAGCAGTTCGGGGGGAGAGACCCAGTACTTC.

This chain joins TRBV27 and TRBJ2-3; D is unclear. Trimming removed 5 bases at V and 0 bases at J, with 15 bases between. This CDR3 region has 16 residues. Germline loops: CDR1 MNHEY, CDR2 SMNVEV (reference sequence). The CDR3 loop reads CASSPWSGPSTDTQYF. CDR3 DNA sequence: TGTGCCAGCAGTCCGTGGAGTGGCCCTAGCACAGATACGCAGTATTTT.

This clonotype was counted between two and nine times. The CDR3: CSASGQGFYNEQFF. The CDR3 bases are TGCAGTGCATCGGGACAGGGGTTCTACAATGAGCAGTTCTTC. This chain uses TRBV20-1 with TRBJ2-1, with TRBD1 matching over 10 bases. V lost 6 bases and J lost 3; bases outside the gene matches: 5. The V gene's germline CDR1 is DFQATT and CDR2 SNEGSKA (reference sequence). The CDR3 contains 14 residues.

This clonotype was recorded many times. The rearrangement joins TRBV7-2 to TRBJ2-7; tentatively, D is TRBD2 (6 bases). CDR3 length: 15 amino acids. Per germline, CDR1 SGHTA and CDR2 FQGNSA. Deletions cut 5 bases from V and 2 bases from J, with 16 bases between. CDR3 DNA: TGTGCCAGCAGCCCCATTGGAGGGAGAACCTACGAGCAGTACGTC. It codes for CASSPIGGRTYEQYV.